This T cell receptor beta chain appears in the sequencing data of a study of blood T cell repertoires in COVID-19 (dated by TCRdb to 2018 to 2021). Some background on the complete study: Collaborator samples came from the United States, Italy and Spain and covered acute and convalescent phases of COVID-19. The prospective study material was composed of cDNA or gDNA derived from T cells, B-cell-depleted T cells, or PBMCs. The dataset comprised deeply sampled blood TCRbeta repertoires from subjects exposed to, actively infected with, or recovered from COVID-19. The repertoires were released in a freely available public database intended as a resource for research on the immune response to SARS-CoV-2. The samples were drawn from two sources: the first 160 participants of the ongoing ImmuneRACE study, and some 1,300 subjects contributed by 6 global collaborators. Sample metadata almost always included a de-identified subject ID, COVID-19 status, age in years and sex. HLA class I and class II types, where available, came from metadata supplied by the sample provider rather than from assay-based typing. Findings and caveats that apply to the study as a whole: How much clinical and demographic metadata was included differed by source and by participant, and the metadata was provided uncurated.

As concerns this clone: The antigen it recognizes is unknown. The sample holds no much larger clone one base away, and base qualities are not on file.

TCRbeta CDR3 regions were amplified from genomic DNA by means of the immunoSEQ Assay, a bias-controlled multiplex PCR. The authors processed their data as follows. The number of nucleated cells in each sample was estimated by amplification of reference gene primers within the assay. To quantify the absolute abundance of each unique TCRbeta CDR3 rearrangement, sequence reads were collapsed and filtered. For each sample, productive Simpson clonality was calculated by taking the square root of Simpson's diversity index across productive rearrangements. As stored in TCRdb, this immuneACCESS dataset retains in-frame rearrangements with V and J assigned. A fraction of the clones does not appear; measured against another copy, unresolved V genes explain less than half of the discrepancy, and the remainder lacks a known reason. That table gives V, J and clone size, and the DNA gave D and trimming. In this sample the table shows about 200,000 clones, more than 75% of which occur a single time. The ten top clones hold 5% to 6.5% of the sample.

Including the terminal cysteine and phenylalanine, the CDR3 comprises 14 residues. The kept DNA is CDR3 alone, 42 bases in frame from the first base. From a lookup of the germline V gene, CDR1 and CDR2 are SGHRS and YFSETQ. Relative to germline, V is 0 bases shorter and J is 1 base shorter, with 6 bases between their ends. Collaborating institutions collected whole blood in K2EDTA tubes following their own protocols. For TCRbeta analysis, collaborators shipped samples in one of three forms: frozen whole blood, isolated PBMCs, or DNA extracted from either of those sample types. This chain is built from TRBV5-1 and TRBJ2-3; a weak D assignment points to TRBD1 (5 bases agree). The clonotype originates from a middle-aged man with active or convalescent COVID-19. Sequencing input: peripheral blood. The DNA sequence is TGCGCCAGCAGCTTGGAAGGGGGCACAGATACGCAGTATTTT. This encodes CASSLEGGTDTQYF.